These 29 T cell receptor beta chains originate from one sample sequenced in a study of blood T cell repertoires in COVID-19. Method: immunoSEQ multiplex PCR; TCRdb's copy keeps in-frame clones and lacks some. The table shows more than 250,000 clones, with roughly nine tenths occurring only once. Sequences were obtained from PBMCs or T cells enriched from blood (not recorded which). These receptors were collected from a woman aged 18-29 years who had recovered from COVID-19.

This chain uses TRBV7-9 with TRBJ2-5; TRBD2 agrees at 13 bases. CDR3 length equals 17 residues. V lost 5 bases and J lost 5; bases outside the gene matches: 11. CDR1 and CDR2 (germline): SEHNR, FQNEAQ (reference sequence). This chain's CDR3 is CASSPGTSGITGETQYF. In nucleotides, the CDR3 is TGTGCCAGCAGCCCCGGGACTAGCGGGATAACGGGGGAGACCCAGTACTTC.

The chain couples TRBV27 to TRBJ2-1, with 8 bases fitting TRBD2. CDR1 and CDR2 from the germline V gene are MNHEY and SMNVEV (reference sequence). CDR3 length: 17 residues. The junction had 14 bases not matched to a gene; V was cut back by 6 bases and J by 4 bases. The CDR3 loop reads CASSPSTSGIKYNEQFF. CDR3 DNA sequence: TGTGCCAGCAGCCCCAGTACTAGCGGAATAAAATACAATGAGCAGTTCTTC.

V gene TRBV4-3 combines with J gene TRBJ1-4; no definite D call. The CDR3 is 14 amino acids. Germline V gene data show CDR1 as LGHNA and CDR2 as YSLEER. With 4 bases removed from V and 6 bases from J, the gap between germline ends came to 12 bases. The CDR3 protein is CASSPLVFDEKLFF. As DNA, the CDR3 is TGCGCCAGCAGCCCACTGGTGTTCGATGAAAAACTGTTTTTT.

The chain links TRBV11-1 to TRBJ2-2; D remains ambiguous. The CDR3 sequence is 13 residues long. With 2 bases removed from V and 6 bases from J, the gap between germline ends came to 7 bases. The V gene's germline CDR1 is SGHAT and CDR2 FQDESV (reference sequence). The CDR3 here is CASSLPGPGELFF. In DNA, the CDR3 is TGTGCCAGCAGCTTACCAGGTCCCGGGGAGCTGTTTTTT.

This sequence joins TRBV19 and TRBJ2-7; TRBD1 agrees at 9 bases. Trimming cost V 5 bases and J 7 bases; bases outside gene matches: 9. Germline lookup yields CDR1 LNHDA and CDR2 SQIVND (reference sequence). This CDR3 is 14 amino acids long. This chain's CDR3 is CASSYGQGIWEQYF. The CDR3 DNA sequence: TGTGCCAGTAGTTACGGACAGGGGATTTGGGAGCAGTACTTC.

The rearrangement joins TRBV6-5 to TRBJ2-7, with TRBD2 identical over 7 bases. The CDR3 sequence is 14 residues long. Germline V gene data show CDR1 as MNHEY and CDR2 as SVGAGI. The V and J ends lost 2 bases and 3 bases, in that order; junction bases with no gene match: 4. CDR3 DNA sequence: TGTGCCAGCAGTTACCGGACTAGGGACTACGAGCAGTACTTC. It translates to CASSYRTRDYEQYF.

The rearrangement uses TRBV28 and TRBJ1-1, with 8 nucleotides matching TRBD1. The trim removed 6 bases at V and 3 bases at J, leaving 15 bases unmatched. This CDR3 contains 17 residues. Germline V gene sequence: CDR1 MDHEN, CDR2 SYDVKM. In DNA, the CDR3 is TGTGCCAGCAGCCACCCTTGGGGGCGGACAGGGTACACTGAAGCTTTCTTT. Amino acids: CASSHPWGRTGYTEAFF.

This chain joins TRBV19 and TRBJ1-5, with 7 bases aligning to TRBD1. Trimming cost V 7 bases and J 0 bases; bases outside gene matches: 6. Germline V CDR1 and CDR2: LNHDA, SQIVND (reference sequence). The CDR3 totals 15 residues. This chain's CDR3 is CASISRGDSNQPQHF. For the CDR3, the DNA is TGTGCCAGTATTAGCAGGGGGGATAGCAATCAGCCCCAGCATTTT. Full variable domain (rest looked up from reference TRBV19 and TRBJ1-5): DGGITQSPKYLFRKEGQNVTLSCEQNLNHDAMYWYRQDPGQGLRLIYYSQIVNDFQKGDIAEGYSVSREKKESFPLTVTSAQKNPTAFYLCASISRGDSNQPQHFGDGTRLSIL.

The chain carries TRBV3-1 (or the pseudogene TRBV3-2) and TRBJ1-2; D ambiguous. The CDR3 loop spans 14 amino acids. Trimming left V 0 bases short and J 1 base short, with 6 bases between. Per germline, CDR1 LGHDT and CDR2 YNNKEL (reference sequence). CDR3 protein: CASSQEQFNYGYTF. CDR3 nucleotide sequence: TGTGCCAGCAGCCAAGAGCAGTTTAACTATGGCTACACCTTC.

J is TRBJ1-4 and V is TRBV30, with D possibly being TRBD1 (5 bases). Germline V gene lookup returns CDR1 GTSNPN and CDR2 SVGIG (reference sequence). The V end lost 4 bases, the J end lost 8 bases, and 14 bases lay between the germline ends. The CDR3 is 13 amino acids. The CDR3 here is CAWTPDIYEKLFF. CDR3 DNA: TGTGCCTGGACCCCGGACATATACGAAAAACTGTTTTTT.

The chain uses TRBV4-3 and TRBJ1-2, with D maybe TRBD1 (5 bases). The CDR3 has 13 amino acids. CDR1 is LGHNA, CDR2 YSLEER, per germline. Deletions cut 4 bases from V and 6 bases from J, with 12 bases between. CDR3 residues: CASSLAGNDGYTF. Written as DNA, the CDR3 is TGCGCCAGCAGCCTAGCAGGGAATGATGGCTACACCTTC.

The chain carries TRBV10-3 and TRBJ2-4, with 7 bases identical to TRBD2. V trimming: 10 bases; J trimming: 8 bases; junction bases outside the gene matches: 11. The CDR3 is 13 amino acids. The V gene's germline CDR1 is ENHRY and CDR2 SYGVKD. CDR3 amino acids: CATESGGGDIQYF. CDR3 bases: TGTGCCACCGAATCCGGGGGAGGGGACATTCAGTACTTC.

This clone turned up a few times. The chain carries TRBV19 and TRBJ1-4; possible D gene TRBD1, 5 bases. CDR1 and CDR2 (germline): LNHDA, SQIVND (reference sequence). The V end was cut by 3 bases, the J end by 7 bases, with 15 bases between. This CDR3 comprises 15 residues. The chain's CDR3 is CASSIEGRRSEKLFF. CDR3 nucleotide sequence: TGTGCCAGTAGTATCGAGGGGAGGCGCTCTGAAAAACTGTTTTTT.

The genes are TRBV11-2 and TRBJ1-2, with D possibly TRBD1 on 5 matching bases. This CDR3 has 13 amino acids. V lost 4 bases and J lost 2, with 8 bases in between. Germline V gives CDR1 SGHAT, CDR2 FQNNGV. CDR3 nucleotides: TGTGCCAGCAGCTCCGCAGGGAACTATGGCTACACCTTC. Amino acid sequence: CASSSAGNYGYTF.

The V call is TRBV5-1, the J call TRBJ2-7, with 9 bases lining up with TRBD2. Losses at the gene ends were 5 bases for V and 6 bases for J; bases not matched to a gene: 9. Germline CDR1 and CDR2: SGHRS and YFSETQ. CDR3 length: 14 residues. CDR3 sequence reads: CASRGGAGGGEQYF. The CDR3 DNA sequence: TGCGCCAGCAGGGGGGGAGCGGGAGGTGGCGAGCAGTACTTC. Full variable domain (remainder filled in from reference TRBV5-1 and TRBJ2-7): KAGVTQTPRYLIKTRGQQVTLSCSPISGHRSVSWYQQTPGQGLQFLFEYFSETQRNKGNFPGRFSGRQFSNSRSEMNVSTLELGDSALYLCASRGGAGGGEQYFGPGTRLTVT.

The CDR3 sequence is CASSLGTSGWTDTQYF. As DNA, the CDR3 is TGTGCCAGCAGCTTAGGGACTAGCGGATGGACAGATACGCAGTATTTT. The chain joins TRBV11-3 to TRBJ2-3; 10 bases are a match to TRBD2. The ends lost 1 base at V and 3 bases at J; junction bases unmatched: 4. In germline, CDR1 is SGHNT, CDR2 YENEEA. The CDR3 covers 16 residues.

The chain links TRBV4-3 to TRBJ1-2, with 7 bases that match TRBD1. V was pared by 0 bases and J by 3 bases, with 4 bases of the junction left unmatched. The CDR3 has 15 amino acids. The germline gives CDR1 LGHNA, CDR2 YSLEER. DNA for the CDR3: TGCGCCAGCAGCCAAGAGAACAGGGGCTACTATGGCTACACCTTC. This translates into CASSQENRGYYGYTF.

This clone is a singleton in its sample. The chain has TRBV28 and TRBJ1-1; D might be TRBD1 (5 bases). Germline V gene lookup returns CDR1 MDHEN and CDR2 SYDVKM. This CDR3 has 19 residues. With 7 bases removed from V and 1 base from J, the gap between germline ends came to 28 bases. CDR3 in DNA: TGTGCCAGCACGCGAATGAAATCAGGGAAGGCTGGACAGAACACTGAAGCTTTCTTT. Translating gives CASTRMKSGKAGQNTEAFF.

This CDR3 reads CASSLRQGVNEKLFF. The CDR3 DNA is TGTGCCAGCAGTTTACGACAGGGGGTTAATGAAAAACTGTTTTTT. This chain uses TRBV28 with TRBJ1-4, with 9 nucleotides matching TRBD1. J lost 4 bases, V lost 2 bases, and 2 bases had no gene match. Germline CDR1 and CDR2: MDHEN and SYDVKM. The CDR3 spans 15 residues.

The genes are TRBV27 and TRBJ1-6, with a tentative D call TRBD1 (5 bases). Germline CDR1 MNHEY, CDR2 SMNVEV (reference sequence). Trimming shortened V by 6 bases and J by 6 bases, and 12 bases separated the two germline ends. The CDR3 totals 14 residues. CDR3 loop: CASSAGRFNSPLHF. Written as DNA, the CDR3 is TGTGCCAGCAGCGCGGGACGGTTTAATTCACCCCTCCACTTT.

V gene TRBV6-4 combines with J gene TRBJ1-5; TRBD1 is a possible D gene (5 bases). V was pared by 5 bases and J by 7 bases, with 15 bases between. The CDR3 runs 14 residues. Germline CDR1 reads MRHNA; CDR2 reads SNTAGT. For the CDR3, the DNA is TGTGCCAGCAGTCAGCAGGGAGGGGAACAGCCCCAGCATTTT. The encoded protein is CASSQQGGEQPQHF.

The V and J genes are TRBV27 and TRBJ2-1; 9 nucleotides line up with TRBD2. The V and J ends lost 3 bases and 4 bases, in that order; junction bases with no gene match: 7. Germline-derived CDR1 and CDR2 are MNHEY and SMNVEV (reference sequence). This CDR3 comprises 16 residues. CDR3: CASSLIAGAVYNEQFF. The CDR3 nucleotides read TGTGCCAGCAGTTTGATAGCGGGGGCCGTATACAATGAGCAGTTCTTC.

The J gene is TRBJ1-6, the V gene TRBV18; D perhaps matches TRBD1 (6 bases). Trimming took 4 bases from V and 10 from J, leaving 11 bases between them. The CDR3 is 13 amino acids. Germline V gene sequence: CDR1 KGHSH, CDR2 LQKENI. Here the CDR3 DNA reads TGTGCCAGCTCACTTGAGGGGGACTCACCCCTCCACTTT. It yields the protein CASSLEGDSPLHF.

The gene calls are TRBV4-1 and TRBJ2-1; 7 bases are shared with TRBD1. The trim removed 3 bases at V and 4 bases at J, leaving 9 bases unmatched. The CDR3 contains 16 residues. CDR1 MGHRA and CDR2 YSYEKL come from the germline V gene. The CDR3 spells CASSQPHRDRYNEQFF. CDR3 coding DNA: TGCGCCAGCAGCCAGCCCCATCGGGACAGATACAATGAGCAGTTCTTC.

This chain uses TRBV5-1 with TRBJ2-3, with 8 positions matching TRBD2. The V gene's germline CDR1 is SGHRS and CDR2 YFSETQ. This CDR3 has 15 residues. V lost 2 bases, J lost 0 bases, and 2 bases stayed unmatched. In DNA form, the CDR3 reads TGCGCCAGCAGCTTAGCGGGAGTAAGCACAGATACGCAGTATTTT. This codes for CASSLAGVSTDTQYF.

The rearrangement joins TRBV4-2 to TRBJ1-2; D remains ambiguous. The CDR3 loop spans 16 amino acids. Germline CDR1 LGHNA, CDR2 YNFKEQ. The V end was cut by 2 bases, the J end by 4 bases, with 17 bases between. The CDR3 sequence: CASSQLSGQSLYGYTF. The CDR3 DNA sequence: TGTGCCAGCAGCCAACTATCTGGGCAGTCCCTCTATGGCTACACCTTC.

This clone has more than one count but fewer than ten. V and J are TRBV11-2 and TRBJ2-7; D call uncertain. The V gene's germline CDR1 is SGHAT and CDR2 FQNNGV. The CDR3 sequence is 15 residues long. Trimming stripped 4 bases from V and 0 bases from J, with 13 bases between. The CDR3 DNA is TGTGCCAGCAGCTCCCCCAACAGCCCCTCCTACGAGCAGTACTTC. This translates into CASSSPNSPSYEQYF. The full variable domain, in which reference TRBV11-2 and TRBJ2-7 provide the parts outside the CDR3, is EAGVAQSPRYKIIEKRQSVAFWCNPISGHATLYWYQQILGQGPKLLIQFQNNGVVDDSQLPKDRFSAERLKGVDSTLKIQPAKLEDSAVYLCASSSPNSPSYEQYFGPGTRLTVT.

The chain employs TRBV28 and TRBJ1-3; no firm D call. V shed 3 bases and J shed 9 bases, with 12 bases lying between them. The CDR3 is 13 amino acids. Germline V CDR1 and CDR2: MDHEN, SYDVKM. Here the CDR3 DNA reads TGTGCCAGCAGTTTCGCCAGTATACCCACCATATATTTT. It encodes CASSFASIPTIYF.

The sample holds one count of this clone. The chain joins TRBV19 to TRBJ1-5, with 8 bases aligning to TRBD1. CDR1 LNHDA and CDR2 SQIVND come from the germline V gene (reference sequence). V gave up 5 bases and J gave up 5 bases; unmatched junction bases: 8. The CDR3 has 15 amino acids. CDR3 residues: CASSPGTGKDQPQHF. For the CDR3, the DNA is TGTGCCAGTAGTCCAGGGACAGGTAAAGATCAGCCCCAGCATTTT.